This entry lists 3 T cell receptor beta chains sequenced from one sample in a study of PD-L1 blockade in urothelial cancer. Assay used: immunoSEQ multiplex PCR; TCRdb lists only in-frame clones, some missing. Here the sample spans 45,000 to 55,000 clones, 84% being singletons. As to time point: pretreatment peripheral blood. The input for sequencing was PBMCs, taken around atezolizumab (anti-PD-L1) treatment. The receptors originated from a middle-aged man with urothelial cancer.

The chain combines TRBV4-1 with TRBJ2-7; 9 positions match TRBD2. Germline-derived CDR1 and CDR2 are MGHRA and YSYEKL. CDR3 length: 14 amino acids. The J segment lost 3 bases and the V segment lost 5 bases, leaving 5 bases of the junction unmatched. CDR3 DNA: TGCGCCAGCAGCTATAGCGGGAGTGGCTACGAGCAGTACTTC. As protein: CASSYSGSGYEQYF.

V and J are TRBV27 and TRBJ2-5; TRBD1 matches 7 bases. CDR3 length: 19 residues. Germline-derived CDR1 and CDR2 are MNHEY and SMNVEV (reference sequence). V lost 2 bases to trimming and J lost 0 bases; unmatched junction nucleotides: 15. CDR3: CASSLRATGTKGDQETQYF. CDR3 nucleotide sequence: TGTGCCAGCAGTTTAAGGGCGACAGGGACGAAGGGGGACCAAGAGACCCAGTACTTC.

There are a few counts of this clone. The J gene is TRBJ2-7, the V gene TRBV27; D is perhaps TRBD2 (5 bases). The CDR3 sequence is 15 residues long. Germline V CDR1 and CDR2: MNHEY, SMNVEV (reference sequence). Trimming left V 2 bases short and J 1 base short, with 12 bases between. CDR3 in DNA: TGTGCCAGCAGTTTAGAGGGTCACCCTTCCTACGAGCAGTACTTC. Its translation: CASSLEGHPSYEQYF.